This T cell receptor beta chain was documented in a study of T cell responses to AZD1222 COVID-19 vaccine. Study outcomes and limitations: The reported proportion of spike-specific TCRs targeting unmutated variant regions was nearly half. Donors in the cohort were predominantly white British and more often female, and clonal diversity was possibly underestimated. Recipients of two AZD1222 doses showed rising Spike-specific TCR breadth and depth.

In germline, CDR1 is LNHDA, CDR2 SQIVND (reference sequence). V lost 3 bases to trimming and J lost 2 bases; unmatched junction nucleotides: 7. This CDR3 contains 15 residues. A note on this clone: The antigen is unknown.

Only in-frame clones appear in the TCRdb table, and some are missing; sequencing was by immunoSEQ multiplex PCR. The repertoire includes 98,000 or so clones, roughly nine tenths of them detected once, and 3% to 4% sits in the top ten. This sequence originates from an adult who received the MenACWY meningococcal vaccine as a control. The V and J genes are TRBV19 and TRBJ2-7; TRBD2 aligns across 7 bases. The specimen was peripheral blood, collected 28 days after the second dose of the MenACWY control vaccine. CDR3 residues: CASSIGAGRAYEQYF. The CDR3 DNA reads TGTGCCAGTAGTATTGGTGCAGGGAGGGCCTACGAGCAGTACTTC.